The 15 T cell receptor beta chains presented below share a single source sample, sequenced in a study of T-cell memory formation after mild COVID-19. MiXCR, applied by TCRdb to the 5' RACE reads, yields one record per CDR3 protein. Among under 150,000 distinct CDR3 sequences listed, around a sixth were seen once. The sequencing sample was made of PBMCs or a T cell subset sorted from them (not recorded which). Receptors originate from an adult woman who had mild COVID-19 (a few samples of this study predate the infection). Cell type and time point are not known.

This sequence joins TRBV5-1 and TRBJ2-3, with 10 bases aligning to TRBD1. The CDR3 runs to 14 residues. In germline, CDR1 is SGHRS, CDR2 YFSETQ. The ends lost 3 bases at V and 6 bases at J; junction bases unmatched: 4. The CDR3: CASSSDRGVDTQYF. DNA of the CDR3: TGCGCCAGCAGCTCGGACAGGGGGGTCGATACGCAGTATTTT.

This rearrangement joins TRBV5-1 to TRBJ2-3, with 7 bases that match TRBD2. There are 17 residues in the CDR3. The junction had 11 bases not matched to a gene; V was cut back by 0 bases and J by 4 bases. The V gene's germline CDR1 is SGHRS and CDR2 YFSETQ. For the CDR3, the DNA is TGCGCCAGCAGCTTGGCCCCAATTGCGGGGGTTGCAGATACGCAGTATTTT. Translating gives CASSLAPIAGVADTQYF.

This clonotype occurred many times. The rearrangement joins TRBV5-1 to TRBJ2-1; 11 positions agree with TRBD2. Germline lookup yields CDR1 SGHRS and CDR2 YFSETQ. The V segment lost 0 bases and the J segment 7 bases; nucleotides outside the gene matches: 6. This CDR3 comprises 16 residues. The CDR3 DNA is TGCGCCAGCAGCTTGGAGCCTAGCGGGAGGCTGAATGAGCAGTTCTTC. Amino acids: CASSLEPSGRLNEQFF.

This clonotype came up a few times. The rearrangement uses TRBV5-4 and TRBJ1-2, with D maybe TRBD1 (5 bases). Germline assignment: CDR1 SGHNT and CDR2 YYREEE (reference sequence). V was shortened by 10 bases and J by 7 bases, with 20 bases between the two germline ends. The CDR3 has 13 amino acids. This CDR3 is CASSRGEFSGYTF. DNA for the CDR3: TGTGCCTCCTCGAGGGGCGAATTCTCTGGCTACACCTTC. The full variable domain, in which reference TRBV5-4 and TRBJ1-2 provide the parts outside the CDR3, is ETGVTQSPTHLIKTRGQQVTLRCSSQSGHNTVSWYQQALGQGPQFIFQYYREEENGRGNFPPRFSGLQFPNYSSELNVNALELDDSALYLCASSRGEFSGYTFGSGTRLTVV.

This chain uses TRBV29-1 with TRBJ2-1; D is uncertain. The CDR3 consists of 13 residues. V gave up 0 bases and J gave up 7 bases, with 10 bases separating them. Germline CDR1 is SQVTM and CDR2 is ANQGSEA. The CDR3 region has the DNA TGCAGCGTTGAAGAGGGGTTTGGGAATGAGCAGTTCTTC. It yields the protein CSVEEGFGNEQFF.

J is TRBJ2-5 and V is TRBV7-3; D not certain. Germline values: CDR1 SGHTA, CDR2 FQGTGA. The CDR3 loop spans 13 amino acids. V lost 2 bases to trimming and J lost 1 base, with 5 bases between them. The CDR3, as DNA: TGTGCCAGCAGCTTATCGGGCCAAGAGACCCAGTACTTC. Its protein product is CASSLSGQETQYF.

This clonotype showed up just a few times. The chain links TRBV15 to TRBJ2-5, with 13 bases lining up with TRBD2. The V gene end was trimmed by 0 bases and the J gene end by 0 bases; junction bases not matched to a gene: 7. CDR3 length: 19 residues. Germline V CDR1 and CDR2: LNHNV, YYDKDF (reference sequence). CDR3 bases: TGTGCCACCAGCAGAGATCGAAGGGGGACTAGCGGGGACCAAGAGACCCAGTACTTC. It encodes CATSRDRRGTSGDQETQYF.

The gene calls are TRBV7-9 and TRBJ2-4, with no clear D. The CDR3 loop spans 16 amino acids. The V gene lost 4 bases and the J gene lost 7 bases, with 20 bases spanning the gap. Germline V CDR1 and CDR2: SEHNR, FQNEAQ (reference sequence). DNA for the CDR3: TGTGCCAGCAGCTCAGCTAACACCCCCTCGGCGAACATTCAGTACTTC. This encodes CASSSANTPSANIQYF.

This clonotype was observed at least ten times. The CDR3 DNA follows: TGTGCCAGCTCACCATCCGGGGGAAGCTATGGCTACACCTTC. Translating it yields CASSPSGGSYGYTF. The chain links TRBV18 to TRBJ1-2; D perhaps matches TRBD1 (5 bases). The CDR3 sequence is 14 residues long. Trimming removed 2 bases at V and 4 bases at J, with 11 bases between. The germline gives CDR1 KGHSH, CDR2 LQKENI.

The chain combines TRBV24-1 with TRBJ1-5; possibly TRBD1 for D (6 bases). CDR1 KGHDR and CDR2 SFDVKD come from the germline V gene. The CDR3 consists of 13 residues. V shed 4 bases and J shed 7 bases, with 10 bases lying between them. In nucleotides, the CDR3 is TGTGCCACCAGTGAACAGGGAGGGCAGCCCCAGCATTTT. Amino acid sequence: CATSEQGGQPQHF.

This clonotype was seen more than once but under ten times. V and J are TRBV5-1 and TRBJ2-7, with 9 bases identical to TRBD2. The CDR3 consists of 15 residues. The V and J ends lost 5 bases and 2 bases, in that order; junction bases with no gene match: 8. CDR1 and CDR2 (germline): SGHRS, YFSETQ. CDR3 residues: CASRDSGRAPYEQYF. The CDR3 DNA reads TGCGCCAGCAGAGATAGCGGGAGAGCCCCCTACGAGCAGTACTTC.

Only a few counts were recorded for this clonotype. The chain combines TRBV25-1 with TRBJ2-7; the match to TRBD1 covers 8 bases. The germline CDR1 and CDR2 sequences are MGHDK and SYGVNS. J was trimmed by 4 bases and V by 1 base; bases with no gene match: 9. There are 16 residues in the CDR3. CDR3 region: CASSELLGQGGYEQYF. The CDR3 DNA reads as TGTGCCAGCAGTGAATTGCTAGGACAGGGTGGATACGAGCAGTACTTC.

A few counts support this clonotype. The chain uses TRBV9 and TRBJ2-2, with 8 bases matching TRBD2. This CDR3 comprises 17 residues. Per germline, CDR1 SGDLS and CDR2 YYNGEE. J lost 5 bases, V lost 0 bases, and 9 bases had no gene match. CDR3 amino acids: CASSVDPGGPRTGELFF. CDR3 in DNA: TGTGCCAGCAGCGTAGATCCGGGAGGGCCTCGGACCGGGGAGCTGTTTTTT.

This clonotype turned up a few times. DNA of the CDR3: TGTGCCAGCAGCGCCCGGGGAGGATTCTACGAGCAGTACTTC. It translates to CASSARGGFYEQYF. The rearrangement joins TRBV7-9 to TRBJ2-7, with D maybe TRBD2 (6 bases). V was shortened by 5 bases and J by 3 bases, with 14 bases between the two germline ends. Germline V lookup: CDR1 SEHNR, CDR2 FQNEAQ (reference sequence). The CDR3 loop spans 14 amino acids.

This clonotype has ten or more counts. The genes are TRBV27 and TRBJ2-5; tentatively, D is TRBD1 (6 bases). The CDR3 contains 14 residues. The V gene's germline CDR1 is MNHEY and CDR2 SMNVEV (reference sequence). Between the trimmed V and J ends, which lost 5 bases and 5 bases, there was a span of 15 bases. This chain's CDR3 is CASSVYTRGETQYF. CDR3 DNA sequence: TGTGCCAGCAGTGTCTACACTAGGGGGGAGACCCAGTACTTC.